This T cell receptor beta chain was retrieved from a study of cytomegalovirus exposure and HLA in healthy donors. Study-wide results and caveats: Among TCR beta chains, those listed as cytomegalovirus-associated numbered more than 150. With later analysis, a missense DCLRE1C variant became linked to TCR beta V- and J-gene trimming.

With V trimmed by 1 base and J by 3 bases, 5 bases remained unmatched. Per germline, CDR1 SGHAT and CDR2 FQNNGV. CDR3 length: 16 residues. This clone has more than one count but fewer than ten. The antigen is undetermined. PCR primers comprised 60 Vbeta and 13 Jbeta primers. Study processing details: An analysis performed later counted 75 million to 80 million unique TCR beta chains (roughly 11 million of them shared). Repertoires were generated with immunoSEQ multiplex PCR, while TCRdb's copy carries only in-frame clones and drops some. V and J calls and clone size are given by that table; D and trimming were obtained from the DNA. The data contain roughly 140,000 clones, about 82% of them singletons.

This TCR came from a man younger than 45 in good health and CMV-seronegative. The chain carries TRBV11-2 and TRBJ2-7, with 11 nucleotides matching TRBD2. The sample was PBMCs. The CDR3 here is CASSLVTSGDYYEQYF. In DNA, the CDR3 is TGTGCCAGCAGCTTAGTGACTAGCGGGGATTACTACGAGCAGTACTTC. Variable domain in full (rest from reference TRBV11-2 and TRBJ2-7): EAGVAQSPRYKIIEKRQSVAFWCNPISGHATLYWYQQILGQGPKLLIQFQNNGVVDDSQLPKDRFSAERLKGVDSTLKIQPAKLEDSAVYLCASSLVTSGDYYEQYFGPGTRLTVT.